A single sample gave rise to the 11 T cell receptor beta chains below, sequenced in a study of human T cells and chemical hapten exposure. Documented time point: patch test 1, 2 weeks after DPC sensitization. Treatment indicated: therapeutic diphenylcyclopropenone sensitization with weekly scalp DPC. TCRdb itself ran the RACE reads through MiXCR, one entry per CDR3 protein. Of 75,000 to 90,000 distinct CDR3 sequences in the sample, 12% were seen once. Here the sequenced sample was whole blood, taken in connection with sensitization to the hapten diphenylcyclopropenone (DPC). Every receptor here comes from a woman aged 60 to 75 with alopecia areata. Some clones in this sample may be carry-over from other donors' samples.

This clonotype was found a few times. This chain joins TRBV6-1 and TRBJ2-7; a weak D match, TRBD1 (5 bases). Trimming shortened V by 7 bases and J by 6 bases, and 22 bases separated the two germline ends. Germline V gene data show CDR1 as MNHNS and CDR2 as SASEGT. This CDR3 region has 15 residues. CDR3 residues: CASNRILTDPSEQYF. DNA of the CDR3: TGTGCCAGCAATCGGATTCTGACAGATCCCTCCGAGCAGTACTTC.

This clonotype has ten or more counts. The chain links TRBV7-2 to TRBJ1-1; TRBD1 might be the D (6 bases). The CDR3 extends over 13 amino acids. The germline V and J ends were trimmed by 5 bases and 3 bases, with 10 bases remaining between them. In germline, CDR1 is SGHTA, CDR2 FQGNSA. CDR3 sequence reads: CASSRQVDTEAFF. The CDR3 nucleotides are TGTGCCAGCAGCCGACAGGTCGACACTGAAGCTTTCTTT.

This clonotype has just a few counts. The rearrangement links TRBV7-2 to TRBJ1-5; 8 bases map to TRBD1. The germline gives CDR1 SGHTA, CDR2 FQGNSA. V trimming: 1 base; J trimming: 4 bases; junction bases outside the gene matches: 3. The CDR3 contains 15 residues. CDR3 nucleotide sequence: TGTGCCAGCAGCTTAGGGACAGGGTGGAATCAGCCCCAGCATTTT. Its protein is CASSLGTGWNQPQHF.

The chain employs TRBV10-2 and TRBJ2-7; 7 bases agree with TRBD1. V trimming: 5 bases; J trimming: 3 bases; junction bases outside the gene matches: 7. Germline V gene lookup returns CDR1 WSHSY and CDR2 SAAADI. The CDR3 has 14 amino acids. The CDR3: CASSSDRPYYEQYF. CDR3 DNA sequence: TGCGCCAGCAGTTCGGACAGGCCCTACTACGAGCAGTACTTC.

The CDR3 region has the DNA TGTGCCAGCAGGACGACGTATGGCTACACCTTC. Translation: CASRTTYGYTF. V is TRBV2 and J is TRBJ1-2; D not certain. V lost 6 bases, J lost 5 bases, and 7 bases lay in between. CDR3 length: 11 residues. Per germline, CDR1 SNHLY and CDR2 FYNNEI.

This clonotype was seen a handful of times. The chain combines TRBV7-2 with TRBJ2-7, with TRBD1 identical over 10 bases. The CDR3 covers 14 residues. J gave up 7 bases and V 8 bases, and 11 bases lay outside the gene matches. CDR1 is SGHTA and CDR2 is FQGNSA in the germline V gene. The CDR3 reads CASRRTDRGEEQYF. The CDR3, as DNA: TGTGCCAGCCGCCGGACGGACAGGGGGGAAGAGCAGTACTTC.

This clonotype was counted at least ten times. The CDR3 here is CASSVSGGASTDTQYF. The CDR3 DNA reads TGTGCCAGCAGCGTTAGCGGGGGGGCTAGCACAGATACGCAGTATTTT. The V gene is TRBV9, the J gene TRBJ2-3; 11 positions match TRBD2. Germline assignment: CDR1 SGDLS and CDR2 YYNGEE. This CDR3 has 16 amino acids. Trimming removed 2 bases from V and 0 bases from J; junction bases left unmatched: 2.

This clonotype appeared many times. The genes are TRBV2 and TRBJ1-6; maybe TRBD1 (5 bases). The V gene lost 6 bases and the J gene lost 7 bases, with 19 bases spanning the gap. Germline loops: CDR1 SNHLY, CDR2 FYNNEI. This CDR3 region has 16 residues. For the CDR3, the DNA is TGTGCCAGCAGCTCAGGGCCTGTAATGGGGAATTCACCCCTCCACTTT. It specifies CASSSGPVMGNSPLHF.

This clonotype was counted a few times. The chain recombines TRBV3-1 with TRBJ2-3, with TRBD2 as a possible D gene (6 bases). The V gene lost 0 bases and the J gene lost 0 bases, with 16 bases spanning the gap. This CDR3 comprises 18 residues. Germline values: CDR1 LGHDT, CDR2 YNNKEL (reference sequence). CDR3 DNA: TGTGCCAGCAGCCAAGAGCGCGGGGTTGAACCTAGCACAGATACGCAGTATTTT. This gives the protein CASSQERGVEPSTDTQYF.

The sample holds a few counts of this clonotype. V usage is TRBV10-1 and J usage is TRBJ2-3; D is unresolved. Germline V gene data show CDR1 as WNHNN and CDR2 as SYGVQD (reference sequence). V was shortened by 8 bases and J by 4 bases, with 13 bases between the two germline ends. The CDR3 runs to 13 residues. As DNA, the CDR3 is TGCGCCAGCGCTCCCCCAGGTGCAGATACGCAGTATTTT. It yields the protein CASAPPGADTQYF.

This clonotype was picked up a small number of times. The chain recombines TRBV10-3 with TRBJ2-3; 9 bases are a match to TRBD2. V was pared by 4 bases and J by 2 bases, with 10 bases of the junction left unmatched. This CDR3 is 17 amino acids long. Germline V CDR1 and CDR2: ENHRY, SYGVKD. The CDR3 DNA reads TGTGCCATCAGTGGTAGTCGAGCGGGGGGTCTCACAGATACGCAGTATTTT. Translated, it gives CAISGSRAGGLTDTQYF.